The 10 T cell receptor beta chains below come from one sample, sequenced in a study of blood T cell repertoires in COVID-19 (dated by TCRdb to the early 2020s). The library came from the immunoSEQ multiplex PCR assay. This immuneACCESS table, as held by TCRdb, lists in-frame sequences with V and J called but not all clones. Of the missing ones, under half trace to an unresolved V gene in checked studies; the others have no known cause. Here the sample has about 110,000 clones; over 65% occur a single time. Together, the top ten hold approximately 6.2% of the sample. The material sequenced was peripheral blood. Receptors were obtained from a man older than 75 with COVID-19, enrolled during active disease.

V usage is TRBV4-2 and J usage is TRBJ2-7; 8 nucleotides line up with TRBD2. Per the germline V gene, CDR1 is LGHNA and CDR2 is YNFKEQ. V trimming: 6 bases; J trimming: 0 bases; junction bases outside the gene matches: 13. The CDR3 runs to 17 residues. CDR3 residues: CASSPGASGPSSYEQYF. The CDR3, as DNA: TGTGCCAGCAGTCCGGGGGCTAGCGGGCCTAGCTCCTACGAGCAGTACTTC.

The chain recombines TRBV28 with TRBJ2-3, with TRBD2 matching 7 bases. This CDR3 spans 15 amino acids. Germline CDR1 and CDR2: MDHEN and SYDVKM. Trimming removed 2 bases from V and 3 bases from J; junction bases left unmatched: 5. The DNA of the CDR3 is TGTGCCAGCAGTTTAGGAGGCGGGAGAACAGATACGCAGTATTTT. This translates into CASSLGGGRTDTQYF.

J is TRBJ2-1 and V is TRBV18, with D possibly TRBD1 on 5 matching bases. Trimming took 1 base from V and 8 from J, leaving 15 bases between them. The germline gives CDR1 KGHSH, CDR2 LQKENI. The CDR3 length is 15 residues. CDR3 region: CASSPRNRGYDEQFF. The CDR3 DNA is TGTGCCAGCTCACCACGTAATAGGGGTTACGATGAGCAGTTCTTC.

The chain joins TRBV10-2 to TRBJ2-1, with 8 bases aligning to TRBD2. CDR1 WSHSY and CDR2 SAAADI come from the germline V gene. This CDR3 spans 13 amino acids. With 4 bases clipped from V and 9 bases from J, the junction kept 5 bases outside the gene matches. CDR3 in DNA: TGCGCCAGCAGTGGGGCGGGAGGTAGTGAGCAGTTCTTC. Its translation is CASSGAGGSEQFF.

The sample holds a few counts of this clone. In DNA form, the CDR3 reads TGTGCCAGCAGGCCCACAGGGGGCAGCGATGAGCAGTTCTTC. It is translated as CASRPTGGSDEQFF. The rearrangement joins TRBV28 to TRBJ2-1; 9 positions match TRBD1. Germline trimming cut 6 bases from V and 8 bases from J; bases unmatched to any gene: 8. Looked up from germline, CDR1 is MDHEN and CDR2 is SYDVKM. The CDR3 covers 14 residues.

This sequence joins TRBV5-1 and TRBJ2-7; no firm D call. With 9 bases removed from V and 7 bases from J, the gap between germline ends came to 5 bases. Germline values: CDR1 SGHRS, CDR2 YFSETQ. This CDR3 region has 8 residues. CDR3 bases: TGCGCCACCCTAGAGCAGTACTTC. Translating it yields CATLEQYF.

This sequence joins TRBV27 and TRBJ2-1; tentative D call: TRBD1 (6 bases). This CDR3 contains 13 residues. CDR1 MNHEY and CDR2 SMNVEV come from the germline V gene (reference sequence). V lost 6 bases to trimming and J lost 8 bases, with 14 bases between them. CDR3 sequence reads: CASSQTGKDEQFF. The CDR3 nucleotides are TGTGCCAGCAGCCAAACAGGGAAGGATGAGCAGTTCTTC.

This CDR3 reads CASSLWPGQGYEQYF. In nucleotides, the CDR3 is TGCGCCAGCAGCTTATGGCCGGGACAGGGTTACGAGCAGTACTTC. The V and J genes are TRBV5-1 and TRBJ2-7, with 9 bases identical to TRBD1. V was pared by 2 bases and J by 4 bases, with 7 bases of the junction left unmatched. The length of the CDR3 is 15 residues. CDR1 and CDR2 (germline): SGHRS, YFSETQ.

This clone was seen a single time. This rearrangement joins TRBV9 to TRBJ2-3; 9 bases fit TRBD2. V lost 0 bases, J lost 4 bases, and 9 bases stayed unmatched. The V gene's germline CDR1 is SGDLS and CDR2 YYNGEE. The CDR3 loop spans 17 amino acids. CDR3 sequence: CASSVGASGERADTQYF. CDR3 nucleotide sequence: TGTGCCAGCAGCGTAGGGGCTAGCGGGGAGAGAGCAGATACGCAGTATTTT. The variable domain in full, completed from reference TRBV9 and TRBJ2-3, reads DSGVTQTPKHLITATGQRVTLRCSPRSGDLSVYWYQQSLDQGLQFLIQYYNGEERAKGNILERFSAQQFPDLHSELNLSSLELGDSALYFCASSVGASGERADTQYFGPGTRLTVL.

This chain connects TRBV3-1 (or the pseudogene TRBV3-2) to TRBJ2-7; 10 bases map to TRBD1. V lost 6 bases and J lost 5; bases outside the gene matches: 7. Germline CDR1 reads LGHDT; CDR2 reads YNNKEL (reference sequence). This CDR3 is built from 14 residues. CDR3 amino acids: CASRKTGGFHEQYF. In nucleotides, the CDR3 is TGTGCCAGCAGGAAGACAGGGGGCTTCCACGAGCAGTACTTC.